Each of the 26 T cell receptor beta chains below was sequenced from the same sample in a study of radiation and T cells in renal cell carcinoma. Regarding time point: baseline pretreatment blood. Sample treatment: 15 Gy SBRT to primary tumor, nephrectomy 4 weeks later. Profiling relied on immunoSEQ multiplex PCR, and the TCRdb table lists in-frame clones only, not all of them. The sample records about 130,000 clones, roughly 84% being singletons. The material was blood, obtained from a patient whose treatment included radiotherapy and nephrectomy. All receptors derive from a woman between 45 and 60 years old with renal cell carcinoma.

The chain combines TRBV7-9 with TRBJ2-7; D not certain. CDR1 and CDR2 from the germline V gene are SEHNR and FQNEAQ (reference sequence). Trimming took 6 bases from V and 2 from J, leaving 17 bases between them. This CDR3 has 15 amino acids. The CDR3 sequence is CASSAAKGTPYEQYF. CDR3 nucleotides: TGTGCCAGCAGTGCAGCGAAGGGAACCCCCTACGAGCAGTACTTC.

This clone was counted once. The chain recombines TRBV7-2 with TRBJ2-1; 8 bases are shared with TRBD2. The CDR3 length is 14 residues. Germline trimming cut 3 bases from V and 8 bases from J; bases unmatched to any gene: 6. The germline V gene has CDR1 SGHTA and CDR2 FQGNSA. In DNA form, the CDR3 reads TGTGCCAGCAGCTTCGTACTAGCGGAGCATGAGCAGTTCTTC. Encoded protein: CASSFVLAEHEQFF.

This clone came up a few times. CDR3 region: CASSIDRRDGYTF. The DNA of the CDR3 is TGTGCCAGTAGTATAGATCGCAGGGACGGCTACACCTTC. V and J are TRBV19 and TRBJ1-2, with a possible D match to TRBD1 (5 bases). This CDR3 has 13 residues. V lost 0 bases to trimming and J lost 8 bases, with 10 bases between them. Germline CDR1 is LNHDA and CDR2 is SQIVND (reference sequence).

The gene calls are TRBV12-1 and TRBJ1-6; the table assigns TRBD1, which was not confirmed against the DNA. TRBV12-1 is a pseudogene. The length of the CDR3 is 17 residues. The CDR3 DNA follows: TGTGCCAGCAGCTGGCGTCCCAGGGGGGAACACAATTCACCCCTCCACTTT. This codes for CASSWRPRGEHNSPLHF.

This clone was found once. The rearrangement uses TRBV4-1 and TRBJ2-1; 13 positions agree with TRBD2. The CDR3 spans 17 residues. CDR1 and CDR2 (germline): MGHRA, YSYEKL. Trimming took 0 bases from V and 5 from J; bases not matched to a gene: 4. The CDR3 region has the DNA TGCGCCAGCAGCCAAGACCCGGGACTAGCGGGGAACAATGAGCAGTTCTTC. Protein sequence: CASSQDPGLAGNNEQFF.

V usage is TRBV7-8 and J usage is TRBJ2-7; tentatively, D is TRBD1 (6 bases). This CDR3 region has 11 residues. Trimming took off 5 bases at V and 6 bases at J, with 8 bases between the two ends. Germline V gene data show CDR1 as SGHVS and CDR2 as FQNEAQ. CDR3 coding DNA: TGTGCCAGCAGCCCCAGGGGCGAGCAGTACTTC. The encoded protein is CASSPRGEQYF.

This clone occurred once. The genes are TRBV19 and TRBJ1-1; a possible D gene is TRBD1 (6 bases). This CDR3 has 14 amino acids. Germline V lookup: CDR1 LNHDA, CDR2 SQIVND (reference sequence). Trimming took 5 bases from V and 6 from J, leaving 16 bases between them. CDR3 nucleotides: TGTGCCAGTAGTTTTTTCGGGACAAGGCCTGAAGCTTTCTTT. Translating it yields CASSFFGTRPEAFF.

The genes are TRBV6-5 and TRBJ1-2; unclear D gene. Germline assignment: CDR1 MNHEY and CDR2 SVGAGI. Trimming removed 5 bases at V and 5 bases at J, with 12 bases between. The CDR3 spans 13 residues. CDR3 DNA sequence: TGTGCCAGCAGTGAGAACAGCAAATATGGCTACACCTTC. Amino acids: CASSENSKYGYTF.

V and J are TRBV5-5 and TRBJ1-4; tentatively, D is TRBD1 (6 bases). The V and J ends lost 0 bases and 3 bases respectively, with 9 bases between them. This CDR3 contains 15 residues. The germline V gene encodes CDR1 SGHKS and CDR2 YYEKEE (reference sequence). CDR3 amino acids: CASSLAGVSNEKLFF. The CDR3 DNA is TGTGCCAGCAGCTTGGCAGGGGTATCTAATGAAAAACTGTTTTTT.

This rearrangement joins TRBV18 to TRBJ2-7; 10 bases are a match to TRBD1. The CDR3 length is 12 residues. Unmatched junction bases numbered 4, after V lost 5 bases and J lost 9 bases. Per germline, CDR1 KGHSH and CDR2 LQKENI. CDR3 coding DNA: TGTGCCAGCTCAGGACAGGGGGTAGGGCAGTACTTC. It is translated as CASSGQGVGQYF.

The rearrangement joins TRBV7-2 to TRBJ1-3; a weak D match, TRBD1 (5 bases). The germline V gene has CDR1 SGHTA and CDR2 FQGNSA. CDR3 size: 17 residues. V lost 5 bases and J 0 bases, leaving 17 bases between the germline ends. CDR3 region: CASSTNPGTLSGNTIYF. DNA of the CDR3: TGTGCCAGCAGCACCAACCCCGGGACGCTCTCTGGAAACACCATATATTTT.

The rearrangement joins TRBV5-1 to TRBJ1-1; no clear D. V lost 4 bases and J lost 1, with 23 bases in between. The length of the CDR3 is 18 residues. Germline V gives CDR1 SGHRS, CDR2 YFSETQ. The CDR3 sequence: CASSAGFWSADRNTEAFF. The CDR3 region has the DNA TGCGCCAGCAGCGCGGGTTTTTGGTCAGCTGATCGGAACACTGAAGCTTTCTTT.

This clone was detected only once. The chain uses TRBV11-3 and TRBJ2-1; 7 bases are shared with TRBD2. With 3 bases clipped from V and 10 bases from J, the junction kept 6 bases outside the gene matches. CDR3 length: 13 amino acids. CDR1 is SGHNT and CDR2 is YENEEA in the germline V gene. In DNA, the CDR3 is TGTGCCAGCAGCTTGACTAGCTCAGACGAGCAGTTCTTC. Its translation: CASSLTSSDEQFF.

This sequence joins TRBV7-9 and TRBJ2-5; no reliable D call. Germline assignment: CDR1 SEHNR and CDR2 FQNEAQ (reference sequence). The CDR3 has 14 residues. Trimming shortened V by 1 base and J by 5 bases, and 11 bases separated the two germline ends. CDR3 loop: CASSLVFASETQYF. The CDR3, as DNA: TGTGCCAGCAGCTTAGTATTTGCATCGGAGACCCAGTACTTC.

V gene TRBV6-6 combines with J gene TRBJ2-7; the D gene is possibly TRBD2 (5 bases). Trimming shortened V by 8 bases and J by 0 bases, and 14 bases separated the two germline ends. The germline CDR1 and CDR2 sequences are MNHNY and SVGAGI (reference sequence). CDR3 length: 14 amino acids. CDR3 in DNA: TGTGCCAGCCTCGGGCGGGCACCCTCCTACGAGCAGTACTTC. Translated, it gives CASLGRAPSYEQYF.

This clone was seen once. CDR3 loop: CASSLDRETEAFF. The CDR3 DNA reads TGTGCCAGCAGCTTAGACAGGGAAACTGAAGCTTTCTTT. This chain links TRBV11-3 with TRBJ1-1, with D possibly being TRBD1 (5 bases). Germline-derived CDR1 and CDR2 are SGHNT and YENEEA. With 0 bases removed from V and 5 bases from J, the gap between germline ends came to 7 bases. This CDR3 spans 13 amino acids.

This clone was seen a single time. V usage is TRBV2 and J usage is TRBJ2-2, with a weak D call TRBD1 (6 bases). V was clipped by 8 bases and J by 4 bases, with 20 bases between them. The germline gives CDR1 SNHLY, CDR2 FYNNEI. This CDR3 spans 16 amino acids. The CDR3 bases are TGTGCCAGCTATGCGGACAGCGCCCCTGGCACCGGGGAGCTGTTTTTT. Amino acid sequence: CASYADSAPGTGELFF.

About this clone itself: Different DNA sequences within this sample yield the same CDR3. V and J are TRBV18 and TRBJ2-7; 7 bases align to TRBD1. Germline V lookup: CDR1 KGHSH, CDR2 LQKENI. CDR3 length: 13 residues. V gave up 3 bases and J gave up 2 bases; unmatched junction bases: 1. CDR3 in amino acids: CASSPGTAYEQYF. The DNA of the CDR3 is TGTGCCAGCTCACCCGGGACAGCCTACGAGCAGTACTTC.

The rearrangement uses TRBV7-9 and TRBJ1-2; D is uncertain. Trimming left V 4 bases short and J 8 bases short, with 14 bases between. Per germline, CDR1 SEHNR and CDR2 FQNEAQ (reference sequence). The CDR3 is 13 residues long. DNA of the CDR3: TGTGCCAGCAGCTCTTCTCCCAGTTTGGGCTACACCTTC. This translates into CASSSSPSLGYTF.

CDR3: CASSLATGGSGQPQHF. As DNA, the CDR3 is TGTGCCAGCAGCTTAGCTACAGGGGGCTCGGGTCAGCCCCAGCATTTT. The chain employs TRBV7-8 and TRBJ1-5; 9 nucleotides align to TRBD1. CDR1 and CDR2 from the germline V gene are SGHVS and FQNEAQ. Trimming at V came to 0 bases and at J to 6 bases, leaving 6 bases not matched to a gene. The CDR3 has 16 amino acids.

The chain is built from TRBV5-1 and TRBJ2-7; TRBD1 matches at 10 bases. CDR3 length: 15 residues. The trim removed 1 base at V and 3 bases at J, leaving 4 bases unmatched. Per the germline V gene, CDR1 is SGHRS and CDR2 is YFSETQ. The CDR3 nucleotides are TGCGCCAGCAGCTTGCGCGGACAGGGGGGCTACGAGCAGTACTTC. Translation gives CASSLRGQGGYEQYF. Combining the CDR3 with reference TRBV5-1 and TRBJ2-7 gives the whole variable domain KAGVTQTPRYLIKTRGQQVTLSCSPISGHRSVSWYQQTPGQGLQFLFEYFSETQRNKGNFPGRFSGRQFSNSRSEMNVSTLELGDSALYLCASSLRGQGGYEQYFGPGTRLTVT.

In its sample, this clone was seen once. The chain has TRBV12-5 and TRBJ1-4, with D hard to call. Germline CDR1 LGHNT, CDR2 FRNRAP. Trimming took 0 bases from V and 8 from J, leaving 7 bases between them. There are 13 residues in the CDR3. In DNA, the CDR3 is TGTGCTAGTGGTTTGGTAGGAACCGAAAAACTGTTTTTT. This codes for CASGLVGTEKLFF.

The rearrangement links TRBV18 to TRBJ1-2; D gene unclear. CDR1 is KGHSH and CDR2 is LQKENI in the germline V gene. This CDR3 contains 15 residues. V shed 2 bases and J shed 6 bases, with 16 bases lying between them. This CDR3 is CASSPKLTATDGYTF. The CDR3 bases are TGTGCCAGCTCACCAAAATTGACGGCTACCGATGGCTACACCTTC.

The chain carries TRBV9 and TRBJ2-3, with TRBD1 identical over 7 bases. Germline V gene data show CDR1 as SGDLS and CDR2 as YYNGEE. With 3 bases clipped from V and 0 bases from J, the junction kept 7 bases outside the gene matches. The CDR3 consists of 16 residues. CDR3 loop: CASSGIQGYSTDTQYF. CDR3 nucleotides: TGTGCCAGCAGCGGTATACAGGGGTATAGCACAGATACGCAGTATTTT.

This chain links TRBV5-1 with TRBJ2-2, with a possible D match to TRBD1 (7 bases). Germline V lookup: CDR1 SGHRS, CDR2 YFSETQ. The CDR3 runs to 14 residues. V lost 2 bases, J lost 6 bases, and 11 bases lay in between. In nucleotides, the CDR3 is TGCGCCAGCAGCTTCGGCAGGGGGGCCGGGGAGCTGTTTTTT. Residues: CASSFGRGAGELFF.

The genes are TRBV13 and TRBJ1-1, with D perhaps TRBD1 (6 bases). With 3 bases removed from V and 1 base from J, the gap between germline ends came to 12 bases. The CDR3 extends over 15 amino acids. Per the germline V gene, CDR1 is PRHDT and CDR2 is FYEKMQ (reference sequence). The CDR3 loop is CASSFLGQTNTEAFF. CDR3 nucleotide sequence: TGTGCCAGCAGCTTCTTAGGACAGACGAACACTGAAGCTTTCTTT.